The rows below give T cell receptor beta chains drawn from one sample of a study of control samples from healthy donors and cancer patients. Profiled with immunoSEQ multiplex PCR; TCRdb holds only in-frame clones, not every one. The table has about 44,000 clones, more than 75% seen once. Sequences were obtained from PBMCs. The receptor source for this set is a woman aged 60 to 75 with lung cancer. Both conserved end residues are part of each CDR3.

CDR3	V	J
CASSYTGTGVGYF	TRBV6-2/TRBV6-3	TRBJ2-7
CASSHSGNEQFF	TRBV5-5	TRBJ2-1
CASSYSAISSYNSPLHF	TRBV6-2/TRBV6-3	TRBJ1-6
CASSPERPGGNSPLHF	TRBV5-4	TRBJ1-6
CASSQGGDRGAAEAFF	TRBV14	TRBJ1-1
CASSPLLAATYEQYF	TRBV4-1	TRBJ2-7
CASSPGAGGRAEFMFF	TRBV27	TRBJ2-1
CASSPTGEAYGYTF	TRBV7-3	TRBJ1-2
CASSNRGGWPQHF	TRBV6-8	TRBJ1-5
CASSYSGGNTEAFF	TRBV6-2/TRBV6-3	TRBJ1-1
CASSPRHPQETQYF	TRBV7-9	TRBJ2-5
CASSLAGGRTEAFF	TRBV7-9	TRBJ1-1
CASSIGDRSFYEQYF	TRBV19	TRBJ2-7
CASSGRQGAETNEKLFF	TRBV19	TRBJ1-4
CASSQDWPGGSYEQYF	TRBV4-3	TRBJ2-7
CASSQDTGGDGYTF	TRBV14	TRBJ1-2
CASSLVSGNTEAFF	TRBV5-1	TRBJ1-1
CASSLYNEQFF	TRBV27	TRBJ2-1
CATSNQGGTEAFF	TRBV15	TRBJ1-1
CASSQDHSYEQYF	TRBV3-1/TRBV3-2	TRBJ2-7
CASSLSRTKSSYNEQFF	TRBV27	TRBJ2-1
CASRNSGGNEQFF	TRBV7-2	TRBJ2-1
CAWSPGGDGYTF	TRBV30	TRBJ1-2
CSVGGESNEKLFF	TRBV29-1	TRBJ1-4
CASTREARGGLETQYF	TRBV2	TRBJ2-5
CASSVVPGAGSEAFF	TRBV9	TRBJ1-1
CSAFSGVAYNEQFF	TRBV29-1	TRBJ2-1
CASSRGTGGDLTGVQPQHF	TRBV6-2/TRBV6-3	TRBJ1-5
CARSWKINYGYTF	TRBV2	TRBJ1-2
CASTRQGPNTGELFF	TRBV4-2	TRBJ2-2
CASSPSGRTGPNEKLFF	TRBV11-2	TRBJ1-4
CASSLGRTGELFF	TRBV12-3/TRBV12-4	TRBJ2-2
CASSLGLLGEQFF	TRBV12-3/TRBV12-4	TRBJ2-1
CAWSVLEVSYEQYF	TRBV30	TRBJ2-7
CASSLSGQGFYEQYF	TRBV5-1	TRBJ2-7
CSVPMGSYEQYF	TRBV29-1	TRBJ2-7
CASSSLDRSPLHF	TRBV6-5	TRBJ1-6
CAISGVTGDKNTIYF	TRBV10-3	TRBJ1-3
CASSHLGNSGANVLTF	TRBV3-1/TRBV3-2	TRBJ2-6
CASSGVIGGYTF	TRBV6-4	TRBJ1-2
CASSLVSIPLLGWEQFF	TRBV7-6	TRBJ2-1
CATSRSPGPRDTQYF	TRBV15	TRBJ2-3
CASSRPSGANVLTF	TRBV5-1	TRBJ2-6
CASSLAAVRGSPYEQYF	TRBV7-6	TRBJ2-7
CASSLGLSSGNTIYF	TRBV11-2	TRBJ1-3
CASSDRDSYGQPQHF	TRBV27	TRBJ1-5
CASSPGGDFSSPLHF	TRBV9	TRBJ1-6
CAWSPAQGASTDTQYF	TRBV30	TRBJ2-3
CASSGAADTQYF	TRBV12-3/TRBV12-4	TRBJ2-3
CASSQDRGENFYGYTF	TRBV4-1	TRBJ1-2